The 31 T cell receptor beta chains below come from one sample, sequenced in a study of T-cell memory formation after mild COVID-19. TCRdb used MiXCR to reprocess the 5' RACE reads, holding one entry per CDR3 protein. The table lists around 420,000 distinct CDR3 sequences, 20% to 25% of them singletons. Sequenced: PBMCs or a T cell subset sorted from them (not recorded which). The receptors stem from an adult woman who had mild COVID-19 (a few samples of this study predate the infection). Cell type and time point are not known.

CDR3 region: CASSQDIMRERSNEQFF. CDR3 sequence (DNA): TGCGCCAGCAGCCAAGATATAATGCGGGAACGGTCGAATGAGCAGTTCTTC. This sequence joins TRBV4-3 and TRBJ2-1, with D possibly TRBD2 on 6 matching bases. Germline V gives CDR1 LGHNA, CDR2 YSLEER. Deletions cut 0 bases from V and 7 bases from J, with 19 bases between. This CDR3 comprises 17 residues.

Only a few counts were recorded for this clonotype. V gene TRBV20-1 combines with J gene TRBJ2-5, with 7 bases fitting TRBD1. The CDR3 length is 14 residues. After removal of 1 base from V and 5 bases from J, the junction contained 7 bases not matched to a gene. Per the germline V gene, CDR1 is DFQATT and CDR2 is SNEGSKA (reference sequence). CDR3 in amino acids: CSARAGQSMETQYF. The CDR3 bases are TGCAGTGCTAGAGCGGGACAGAGTATGGAGACCCAGTACTTC.

V gene TRBV7-6 combines with J gene TRBJ2-3, with a possible D match to TRBD2 (7 bases). Looked up from germline, CDR1 is SGHVS and CDR2 is FNYEAQ. V was cut by 4 bases and J by 4 bases, with 18 bases left in between. The CDR3 spans 16 residues. Here the CDR3 DNA reads TGTGCCAGCAGCTCGAACAGAGGGGGGGTTCCAGATACGCAGTATTTT. It yields the protein CASSSNRGGVPDTQYF.

This clonotype was seen a handful of times. The gene calls are TRBV7-9 and TRBJ2-5; D is uncertain. Deletions cut 3 bases from V and 4 bases from J, with 9 bases between. Germline CDR1 and CDR2: SEHNR and FQNEAQ (reference sequence). The CDR3 covers 13 residues. CDR3 coding DNA: TGTGCCAGCAGCTTCGCCGGCGGAGAGACCCAGTACTTC. It translates to CASSFAGGETQYF.

The chain carries TRBV11-3 and TRBJ2-7; D might be TRBD2 (6 bases). Germline values: CDR1 SGHNT, CDR2 YENEEA. Trimming took off 0 bases at V and 0 bases at J, with 18 bases between the two ends. The CDR3 loop spans 18 amino acids. The CDR3: CASSLDLLGGSSSYEQYF. The CDR3 DNA reads as TGTGCCAGCAGCTTAGATTTGTTGGGGGGATCCAGCTCCTACGAGCAGTACTTC.

The DNA for the CDR3 is TGTGCCAGCAGCCCCACGGTAGACGCCTGGGCTTTCTTT. Protein sequence: CASSPTVDAWAFF. The rearrangement uses TRBV3-1 and TRBJ1-1; D gene unclear. The V end was cut by 4 bases, the J end by 11 bases, with 17 bases between. Per germline, CDR1 LGHDT and CDR2 YNNKEL (reference sequence). The CDR3 loop spans 13 amino acids.

This clonotype was found a few times. The chain carries TRBV7-2 and TRBJ2-3; D is uncertain. V shed 3 bases and J shed 0 bases, with 13 bases lying between them. Germline values: CDR1 SGHTA, CDR2 FQGNSA. This CDR3 contains 16 residues. The CDR3 DNA reads as TGTGCCAGCAGCTTGACCTCGACGCGGAGCACAGATACGCAGTATTTT. This gives the protein CASSLTSTRSTDTQYF.

In this sample, this clonotype turned up a few times. The gene calls are TRBV12-3 or TRBV12-4 and TRBJ1-2, with a possible D match to TRBD1 (5 bases). This CDR3 has 13 amino acids. V was trimmed by 6 bases and J by 7 bases, leaving 15 bases between them. The CDR3 region is CASSSPGGGGYTF. The CDR3 region has the DNA TGTGCCAGCAGCTCACCTGGGGGGGGTGGCTACACCTTC.

V and J are TRBV12-3 or TRBV12-4 and TRBJ2-3; either TRBD1 or TRBD2 may supply D (5 bases each). The germline V and J ends were trimmed by 9 bases and 2 bases, with 9 bases remaining between them. The CDR3 totals 12 residues. CDR3 sequence reads: CASRDHTDTQYF. In nucleotides, the CDR3 is TGTGCCAGTCGGGACCACACAGATACGCAGTATTTT.

This clonotype was seen only a few times. V gene TRBV7-3 combines with J gene TRBJ2-1, with 7 bases matching TRBD2. V lost 4 bases to trimming and J lost 3 bases; unmatched junction nucleotides: 3. The CDR3 extends over 14 amino acids. CDR1 SGHTA and CDR2 FQGTGA come from the germline V gene. The CDR3 DNA reads TGTGCCAGCAGCTCGGGGGGTAGCTACAATGAGCAGTTCTTC. Translating gives CASSSGGSYNEQFF. Full variable domain (missing parts from reference TRBV7-3 and TRBJ2-1): GAGVSQTPSNKVTEKGKYVELRCDPISGHTALYWYRQSLGQGPEFLIYFQGTGAADDSGLPNDRFFAVRPEGSVSTLKIQRTERGDSAVYLCASSSGGSYNEQFFGPGTRLTVL.

A few counts support this clonotype. This rearrangement joins TRBV12-3 or TRBV12-4 to TRBJ2-3; D is possibly TRBD2 (5 bases). Trimming stripped 8 bases from V and 2 bases from J, with 20 bases between. CDR3 length: 16 residues. This chain's CDR3 is CASGAADGDYTDTQYF. CDR3 bases: TGTGCCAGCGGCGCAGCGGACGGAGATTACACAGATACGCAGTATTTT.

The chain couples TRBV14 to TRBJ2-5; D is uncertain. Germline CDR1 reads SGHDN; CDR2 reads FVKESK. There are 12 residues in the CDR3. V lost 8 bases, J lost 6 bases, and 13 bases lay in between. CDR3 in amino acids: CASSQNGQTQYF. In DNA, the CDR3 is TGTGCCAGCTCCCAAAACGGGCAGACCCAGTACTTC. Variable domain in full (rest from reference TRBV14 and TRBJ2-5): EAGVTQFPSHSVIEKGQTVTLRCDPISGHDNLYWYRRVMGKEIKFLLHFVKESKQDESGMPNNRFLAERTGGTYSTLKVQPAELEDSGVYFCASSQNGQTQYFGPGTRLLVL.

J is TRBJ1-2 and V is TRBV5-1; a possible D gene is TRBD1 (5 bases). This CDR3 is built from 14 residues. V lost 4 bases to trimming and J lost 6 bases, with 16 bases between them. Per germline, CDR1 SGHRS and CDR2 YFSETQ. The DNA of the CDR3 is TGCGCCAGCAGCCCCGAGGACGGGGGGAATGGCTACACCTTC. Its protein is CASSPEDGGNGYTF.

The V call is TRBV20-1, the J call TRBJ2-2, with D unresolved. The ends were cut back, 0 bases at V and 3 bases at J, with 14 bases in the middle. In germline, CDR1 is DFQATT, CDR2 SNEGSKA (reference sequence). This CDR3 is 16 amino acids long. The CDR3 sequence: CSAREMPTGYTGELFF. The DNA of the CDR3 is TGCAGTGCTAGAGAGATGCCTACCGGCTACACCGGGGAGCTGTTTTTT.

This clonotype showed up just a few times. The CDR3 is CASRGLSGNTIYF. As DNA, the CDR3 is TGTGCCAGCAGGGGACTTTCTGGAAACACCATATATTTT. This sequence joins TRBV12-3 or TRBV12-4 and TRBJ1-3; D perhaps matches TRBD1 (5 bases). CDR3 size: 13 residues. Trimming took 6 bases from V and 1 from J, leaving 7 bases between them.

This chain links TRBV6-2 or TRBV6-3 with TRBJ2-3; TRBD2 matches 10 bases. Germline assignment: CDR1 MNHEY and CDR2 SVGEGT. V lost 6 bases and J lost 4; bases outside the gene matches: 10. The CDR3 loop spans 16 amino acids. The CDR3 loop is CASRKEREGKPDTQYF. CDR3 coding DNA: TGTGCCAGCAGAAAAGAGCGGGAGGGCAAACCAGATACGCAGTATTTT.

The chain links TRBV6-4 to TRBJ2-2, with D unclear. The germline V gene encodes CDR1 MRHNA and CDR2 SNTAGT. The V gene lost 2 bases and the J gene lost 6 bases, with 7 bases spanning the gap. The CDR3 has 13 residues. The CDR3 DNA is TGTGCCAGCAGTGACCAGGTCTCCGGGGAGCTGTTTTTT. It is translated as CASSDQVSGELFF.

CDR3 amino acids: CSARDESAGNTIYF. DNA of the CDR3: TGCAGTGCTAGAGATGAAAGTGCTGGAAACACCATATATTTT. V and J are TRBV20-1 and TRBJ1-3; D remains unclear. Germline V lookup: CDR1 DFQATT, CDR2 SNEGSKA (reference sequence). Trimming took off 0 bases at V and 2 bases at J, with 8 bases between the two ends. This CDR3 contains 14 residues.

This clonotype was detected only a few times. This sequence joins TRBV24-1 and TRBJ1-6, with a possible D match to TRBD1 (5 bases). The CDR3 is made up of 11 amino acids. Germline lookup yields CDR1 KGHDR and CDR2 SFDVKD. V was cut by 7 bases and J by 14 bases, with 11 bases left in between. The CDR3 is CATRYPGSLHF. The DNA of the CDR3 is TGTGCCACCAGATACCCAGGGTCCCTCCACTTT.

V is TRBV29-1 and J is TRBJ1-5; perhaps TRBD1 as D (6 bases). Deletions cut 6 bases from V and 4 bases from J, with 16 bases between. The CDR3 is 14 amino acids. Germline assignment: CDR1 SQVTM and CDR2 ANQGSEA. CDR3 in DNA: TGCAGCGTGACTACAGGGTCCCTGAATCAGCCCCAGCATTTT. It encodes CSVTTGSLNQPQHF.

The V and J genes are TRBV9 and TRBJ1-1, with 9 bases lining up with TRBD1. The CDR3 totals 16 residues. V dropped 3 bases and J dropped 5; count of bases not matched to a gene: 11. Germline V gene sequence: CDR1 SGDLS, CDR2 YYNGEE. In DNA form, the CDR3 reads TGTGCCAGCAGCGGTCTGCTGGGACAGGGCGGTACTGAAGCTTTCTTT. Protein sequence: CASSGLLGQGGTEAFF. Filled out from reference TRBV9 and TRBJ1-1, the complete variable domain reads DSGVTQTPKHLITATGQRVTLRCSPRSGDLSVYWYQQSLDQGLQFLIQYYNGEERAKGNILERFSAQQFPDLHSELNLSSLELGDSALYFCASSGLLGQGGTEAFFGQGTRLTVV.

This clonotype came up many times. The chain recombines TRBV9 with TRBJ2-3, with TRBD2 identical over 8 bases. Germline assignment: CDR1 SGDLS and CDR2 YYNGEE. Unmatched junction bases numbered 9, after V lost 4 bases and J lost 2 bases. There are 16 residues in the CDR3. The CDR3 sequence is CASSPWTSRNTDTQYF. CDR3 coding DNA: TGTGCCAGCAGCCCCTGGACTAGCAGAAACACAGATACGCAGTATTTT.

The table lists this clonotype with many counts. J is TRBJ2-1 and V is TRBV7-3; D gene unclear. The CDR3 is 16 residues long. CDR1 and CDR2 from the germline V gene are SGHTA and FQGTGA. V gave up 0 bases and J gave up 1 base, with 10 bases separating them. This CDR3 reads CASSLTRTNSYNEQFF. The CDR3 DNA reads TGTGCCAGCAGCTTAACTAGGACCAATTCCTACAATGAGCAGTTCTTC. Drawing the rest from reference TRBV7-3 and TRBJ2-1, the complete variable domain is GAGVSQTPSNKVTEKGKYVELRCDPISGHTALYWYRQSLGQGPEFLIYFQGTGAADDSGLPNDRFFAVRPEGSVSTLKIQRTERGDSAVYLCASSLTRTNSYNEQFFGPGTRLTVL.

The gene calls are TRBV5-1 and TRBJ2-1, with 15 bases lining up with TRBD2. The CDR3 is 19 amino acids. J gave up 0 bases and V 4 bases, and 8 bases lay outside the gene matches. Germline loops: CDR1 SGHRS, CDR2 YFSETQ. The CDR3 coding sequence is TGCGCCAGCAGCCACGGACTAGCGGGAGGGCCGAGCTCCTACAATGAGCAGTTCTTC. Translating it yields CASSHGLAGGPSSYNEQFF.

This clonotype was seen only a few times. J is TRBJ2-3 and V is TRBV6-5, with D possibly TRBD2 on 5 matching bases. V was trimmed by 7 bases and J by 2 bases, leaving 13 bases between them. Germline CDR1 reads MNHEY; CDR2 reads SVGAGI. The CDR3 has 14 residues. The CDR3: CASTPSGLTDTQYF. The CDR3 DNA follows: TGTGCCAGCACCCCGAGCGGACTCACAGATACGCAGTATTTT.

The table lists this clonotype with a few counts. This chain uses TRBV20-1 with TRBJ1-2; no clear D gene. The V end lost 0 bases, the J end lost 4 bases, and 9 bases lay between the germline ends. The CDR3 has 13 residues. The germline CDR1 and CDR2 sequences are DFQATT and SNEGSKA (reference sequence). The CDR3 protein is CSARDGPSYGYTF. For the CDR3, the DNA is TGCAGTGCTAGAGATGGGCCCTCCTATGGCTACACCTTC.

V is TRBV7-9 and J is TRBJ1-2; D not certain. There are 14 residues in the CDR3. Germline V gives CDR1 SEHNR, CDR2 FQNEAQ (reference sequence). The germline V and J ends were trimmed by 1 base and 4 bases, with 10 bases remaining between them. The chain's CDR3 is CASSLDRDSYGYTF. The CDR3 DNA follows: TGTGCCAGCAGCTTAGATCGGGATAGCTATGGCTACACCTTC.

V and J are TRBV20-1 and TRBJ1-5, with a possible D match to TRBD1 (6 bases). Trimming took 1 base from V and 4 from J, leaving 17 bases between them. Germline loops: CDR1 DFQATT, CDR2 SNEGSKA (reference sequence). The CDR3 is made up of 16 amino acids. In nucleotides, the CDR3 is TGCAGTGCTAGAGTGGGAAACAGGGTTCTGAATCAGCCCCAGCATTTT. Its translation is CSARVGNRVLNQPQHF.

This clonotype was counted a few times. The CDR3 coding sequence is TGCAGTGTTAAAAGTGGTCACGAGCAGTACTTC. Protein sequence: CSVKSGHEQYF. The J gene is TRBJ2-7, the V gene TRBV20-1; D gene uncertain. This CDR3 region has 11 residues. The V and J ends lost 7 bases and 5 bases respectively, with 12 bases between them. Germline CDR1 and CDR2: DFQATT and SNEGSKA (reference sequence).

This clonotype showed up just a few times. Its ends do not fully match the called genes, so a read error is possible. The V call is TRBV3-1, the J call TRBJ1-1; no clear D gene. This CDR3 contains 13 residues. Germline CDR1 LGHDT, CDR2 YNNKEL (reference sequence). The CDR3 bases are TGTGCCAGCAGCCAACACCCGAACGCTGAAGCTTTCTTT. It specifies CASSQHPNAEAFF.

V is TRBV6-6 and J is TRBJ1-1, with a possible D match to TRBD1 (6 bases). The germline V gene has CDR1 MNHNY and CDR2 SVGAGI (reference sequence). V was shortened by 5 bases and J by 3 bases, with 16 bases between the two germline ends. The CDR3 contains 15 residues. This chain's CDR3 is CASSTRQARDTEAFF. CDR3 coding DNA: TGTGCCAGCAGTACCCGACAGGCTAGGGACACTGAAGCTTTCTTT.